This T cell receptor beta chain emerged from a study of blood T cell repertoires in COVID-19. Study at large: Spain, Italy and the United States supplied samples that represented acute and convalescent COVID-19. PBMCs, B-cell-depleted T cells, or T cells were the source of the cDNA or gDNA that made up the material.

Original methodology: Quantification of nucleated cells was approximated via reference gene primer amplification. Using immunoSEQ multiplex PCR, the repertoire was profiled, and TCRdb retains in-frame clones only, with some absent. From that table come the V and J calls and clone size; the DNA was used to work out D and trimming. The table shows roughly 43,000 clones, with more than 75% occurring only once. Per the germline V gene, CDR1 is SGHRS and CDR2 is YFSETQ. V lost 0 bases and J 7 bases, leaving 8 bases between the germline ends. The CDR3 sequence is 12 residues long. This clone was seen more than once but under ten times.

Sequencing used peripheral blood. This chain links TRBV5-1 with TRBJ2-7; D not resolved. The TCR sequence derives from a human donor in a cohort sampled during active COVID-19. In DNA form, the CDR3 reads TGCGCCAGCAGCTTGGGCCCCGCGGAGCAGTACTTC. Its translation is CASSLGPAEQYF.